The source of this T cell receptor (beta chain) is a study of blood T cell repertoires in COVID-19. Study information: There were acute and convalescent COVID-19 samples, and they came from the United States, Italy and Spain. The cDNA or gDNA used as material had been derived from T cells, B-cell-depleted T cells, or PBMCs.

This CDR3 region has 15 residues. Germline trimming cut 3 bases from V and 3 bases from J; bases unmatched to any gene: 4. Germline V gene sequence: CDR1 SGDLS, CDR2 YYNGEE. This clone was picked up one time. Original analysis: From reference gene primer amplification, estimates of nucleated cell counts were derived. Only in-frame clones appear in the TCRdb table, and some are missing; sequencing was by immunoSEQ multiplex PCR. The V and J calls and clone size come from that table; D and trimming were worked out from the DNA. The sample carries roughly 100,000 clones, more than 75% recorded once. This TCR derives from a human donor in a cohort sampled during active COVID-19. Material: peripheral blood. The chain employs TRBV9 and TRBJ2-1; 9 bases fit TRBD2. The CDR3 DNA follows: TGTGCCAGCAGCGCTTTAGCGGGAGTCTACAATGAGCAGTTCTTC. Protein: CASSALAGVYNEQFF.